This TCR beta chain was sequenced during a study of blood T cell repertoires in COVID-19. Study information: The study drew acute and convalescent COVID-19 samples from the United States, Italy and Spain. Sample material is recorded as cDNA or gDNA derived from T cells, B-cell-depleted T cells, or PBMCs.

This clone was observed a single time. The CDR3 contains 15 residues. Germline V gene sequence: CDR1 SGHRS, CDR2 YFSETQ. The V segment lost 4 bases and the J segment 1 base; nucleotides outside the gene matches: 3. Enrolled during active infection, Seattle patients were then followed longitudinally. Study processing details: It was from reference gene primer amplification that nucleated cell counts were estimated. Using immunoSEQ multiplex PCR, the repertoire was profiled, and TCRdb retains in-frame clones only, with some absent. V and J calls and clone size follow that table, whereas D and trimming were derived from the DNA. Of about 170,000 clones listed, around four fifths were seen once; the top ten hold about 8.8%.

The J gene is TRBJ1-5, the V gene TRBV5-1; 9 bases fit TRBD1. Sequencing was done on a sample of peripheral blood. The receptor comes from a woman older than 75 with COVID-19, enrolled during active disease. In nucleotides, the CDR3 is TGCGCCAGCAGCCCGGGGACAGGGAGCAATCAGCCCCAGCATTTT. Residues: CASSPGTGSNQPQHF.